This T cell receptor (beta chain) was captured in a study of shared clonotypes between healthy human individuals (dated by TCRdb to the early 2020s). Broadly, across the study: The cohort included three men and a couple of women between 18 and 49 years of age. For each donor, CD4 naive and CD4 memory were each run on three plates, CD8 naive on two plates, and CD8 memory on one plate. Per donor, leukapheresis produced somewhere between about 0.94 and 8.9 billion PBMCs. Different laboratories and diverse techniques were used to prepare libraries and sequence TCR repertoires, to increase sequencing depth and limit assay-specific biases. To estimate repertoire size and how much clonotypes are shared between individuals, the study performed deep sequencing of blood TCR repertoires from 4 to 6 healthy adults.

Results the study describes overall, beyond this receptor: Sampling was limited to blood, and TCR repertoires in tissue likely differ from TCR repertoires in blood. Sharing across a few donors was observed for around 5% of naive CD4, less than 4% of naive CD8, over 2% of memory CD4, and about 0.4% of memory CD8 clonotypes. Because the study included a small number of donors, the genetic and exposure-history diversity represented was limited. Clonotypes shared by all four sorted-subset donors showed higher generation probabilities than non-shared clonotypes. Larger estimated clonotype richness was generally found for naive subsets than for memory subsets. Based on pairwise subsampling, the degree of clonotype sharing among donors was expected to be affected by sequencing depth. Rarefaction of sorted-subset datasets indicated incomplete sequencing despite the large sequencing depth.

The donors were healthy, HIV-negative adults with no recently reported acute infections or vaccinations. Every donor was a Caucasian adult residing in Nashville, Tennessee, USA. CD4+ T cells were enriched through magnetic negative selection, after which naive cells were positively selected on CD45RA and the remaining negative fraction served as the memory subset. Blood was collected by leukapheresis, and PBMCs were isolated by Ficoll-Histopaque density gradient centrifugation and then cryopreserved in liquid nitrogen vapor phase. Analytical flow cytometry was used to check the purity and quantity of each magnetically sorted T cell population. Genomic DNA was isolated from each sorted fraction and quantified by UV absorbance on a Nanodrop 2000c. Comment on this clone: Its antigen remains unidentified. Base qualities are not recorded, but no much larger clone differs from it by a single base.

Using the deep immunoSEQ assay, multiplex PCR amplified TCR CDR3 regions from genomic DNA. Extracted genomic DNA from each cell subset was distributed evenly across all wells of several immunoSEQ 96-well plates, and each plate was treated as a replicate. For sorted subsets, 200 ng of genomic DNA, equivalent to around 31,000 T cell genomes, went into each replicate PCR. Purified libraries were quantified with a Qubit 3.0 fluorometer, sized on a Bioanalyzer 2100, and re-quantified with the KAPA Library Quantification kit. Every immunoSEQ 96-well plate was sequenced on a separate single-read 150-cycle Illumina NextSeq 550 flow cell. The original pipeline was this. The immunoSEQ output contained only junctional sequences without quality scores, so filtering could not match that applied to full-length reads. Sequences were annotated with PyIR, a Python wrapper for IgBLAST v1.9, and V/J genes and CDR3 were assigned using IMGT germline references. Any read was removed if the V/J assignment was weak (E-value above 1e-6), the CDR3 was missing, or the read contained stop codons, out-of-frame junctions, or ambiguous translated residues. V3J clonotypes were defined as sequences sharing an identical inferred V gene, J gene, and CDR3 amino acid sequence. The percentage overlap between two repertoires was calculated by dividing the number of shared unique clonotypes by the size of the smaller repertoire. Repertoire richness was assessed with RTK rarefaction, the Chao1 estimator, and Recon v2.1 estimates of unobserved clonotypes. Generation probabilities for all TCRbeta clonotypes obtained by the gDNA method from a handful of donors were computed using OLGA. Entries here come from immuneACCESS through TCRdb and include only in-frame sequences with V and J called. Some clones fail to appear in such tables; in the studies checked, an unresolved V gene covers under half of the shortfall, and the cause of the remainder is unknown. V, J and clone size are taken as reported in that table, and D and trimming were inferred from the DNA itself. In all, the sample holds about 1 million clones, and around 76% of those were seen once. The top ten constitute approximately 1.5% of the sample.

This receptor was taken from a man aged 18 to 30 in good health. Sequences were obtained from memory CD4+ T cells sorted from blood. The meaning of the sample's cell subset or site label: CD45RA-negative fraction.

The bases read TGTGCCAGCAGCTTAAGTTCGCAGGTCCCGTACGAGCAGTACTTC. Protein translation: CASSLSSQVPYEQYF. The rearranged chain carries TRBV7-8 and TRBJ2-7, with the D gene not clear enough to name. The junction shows trimming of 2 bases on V and 4 bases on J, plus 15 bases between the germline ends. The CDR3 runs 15 residues from the cysteine to the phenylalanine. Only CDR3 DNA is held: 45 bases, read in frame from base 1. Per the germline V gene, SGHVS is the CDR1 and FQNEAQ is the CDR2. Extended through the reference TRBV7-8 and TRBJ2-7 proteins, this CDR3 yields the full variable domain: GAGVSQSPRYKVAKRGQDVALRCDPISGHVSLFWYQQALGQGPEFLTYFQNEAQLDKSGLPSDRFFAERPEGSVSTLKIQRTQQEDSAVYLCASSLSSQVPYEQYFGPGTRLTVT.